A selection of T cell receptor beta chains follows, all from one sample in a study of T cell responses to AZD1222 COVID-19 vaccine. Produced via immunoSEQ multiplex PCR; TCRdb's table is partial and in-frame only. The sample includes roughly 40,000 clones, about nine tenths seen only once; the top ten take around 25%. The input for sequencing was peripheral blood, taken 28 days after the second AZD1222 dose. These receptors originate from an adult who received the AZD1222 COVID-19 vaccine. CDR3s include the opening cysteine and the closing phenylalanine or tryptophan. D genes are given only for firm matches. Expanded clones are given a class, and other clones once, few, many or no size at all.

clone_size: -; v_call: TRBV19; cdr3_length: 14; j_call: TRBJ1-4; d_call: TRBD1; cdr3_aa: CASSPWTGDEKLFF; cdr3_nt: TGTGCCAGTAGTCCCTGGACAGGGGATGAAAAACTGTTTTTT
clone_size: -; v_call: TRBV29-1; cdr3_length: 14; j_call: TRBJ2-3; d_call: -; cdr3_aa: CSHLGEGSTDTQYF; cdr3_nt: TGCAGCCACCTGGGGGAAGGGAGCACAGATACGCAGTATTTT
clone_size: once; v_call: TRBV5-1; cdr3_length: 14; j_call: TRBJ1-4; d_call: -; cdr3_aa: CASSSTATNEKLFF; cdr3_nt: TGCGCCAGCAGCTCCACCGCAACTAATGAAAAACTGTTTTTT
clone_size: -; v_call: TRBV6-4; cdr3_length: 17; j_call: TRBJ2-1; d_call: TRBD1; cdr3_aa: CASSDPKGQGLDNEQFF; cdr3_nt: TGTGCCAGCAGTGACCCTAAGGGACAGGGTCTCGACAATGAGCAGTTCTTC
clone_size: -; v_call: TRBV5-1; cdr3_length: 18; j_call: TRBJ2-5; d_call: -; cdr3_aa: CASSSTPPRRDQQETQYF; cdr3_nt: TGCGCCAGCAGCTCTACCCCCCCTCGCCGGGACCAACAAGAGACCCAGTACTTC
clone_size: -; v_call: TRBV19; cdr3_length: 14; j_call: TRBJ2-5; d_call: -; cdr3_aa: CASSLGTNQETQYF; cdr3_nt: TGTGCCAGTAGCCTCGGGACGAACCAAGAGACCCAGTACTTC
clone_size: -; v_call: TRBV7-9; cdr3_length: 19; j_call: TRBJ2-2; d_call: TRBD2; cdr3_aa: CASSFNFGRGSSNTGELFF; cdr3_nt: TGTGCCAGCAGCTTTAATTTTGGGCGGGGGAGTTCGAACACCGGGGAGCTGTTTTTT
clone_size: few; v_call: TRBV27; cdr3_length: 16; j_call: TRBJ1-6; d_call: -; cdr3_aa: CASSLGFGFGDSPLHF; cdr3_nt: TGTGCCAGCAGTTTAGGGTTCGGGTTTGGGGATTCACCCCTCCACTTT
clone_size: once; v_call: TRBV5-1; cdr3_length: 15; j_call: TRBJ1-1; d_call: -; cdr3_aa: CASSWGRRANTEAFF; cdr3_nt: TGCGCCAGCAGCTGGGGGAGGCGAGCGAACACTGAAGCTTTCTTT
clone_size: once; v_call: TRBV10-1; cdr3_length: 13; j_call: TRBJ1-4; d_call: -; cdr3_aa: CASSAQYNEKLFF; cdr3_nt: TGCGCCAGCAGTGCGCAGTACAATGAAAAACTGTTTTTT